This T cell receptor (beta chain) was retrieved from a study of T and B cells in COVID-19 patients. Background on the study: COVID-19 patients gave peripheral blood either during active infection or after recovery. Recovered patients mostly had mild to moderate COVID-19 managed as outpatients.

Blood genomic DNA input for TRB amplification was roughly 220-500 ng. V gave up 5 bases and J gave up 10 bases, with 12 bases separating them. The CDR3 consists of 13 residues. CDR1 and CDR2 (germline): SGHAT, FQNNGV. Broader study findings: Patients with COVID-19 reportedly showed strongly skewed T cell receptor beta variable and joining gene usage.

Only one count was recorded for this clonotype. The antigen is not known. TRB rearrangements were amplified by multiplex PCR with BIOMED2 TRB-A/B primers. TCRdb itself ran the multiplex PCR reads through MiXCR, one entry per CDR3 protein. The table includes 20,000 or so distinct CDR3 sequences, around 30% detected once. The sample comprised blood. The clonotype originates from a human donor who had recovered from COVID-19. This sequence joins TRBV11-2 and TRBJ1-6; the D is unclear. The DNA of the CDR3 is TGTGCCAGCAGCGGCCCCCTCGGGTCACCCCTCCACTTT. Its protein is CASSGPLGSPLHF.